Reported below is one TCR beta chain. The length of the CDR3 is 19 residues. V lost 1 base and J lost 4; bases outside the gene matches: 7. CDR1 and CDR2 from the germline V gene are LNHNV and YYDKDF (reference sequence). The sample originates from a study of blood T cell repertoires in COVID-19. TCRdb's copy holds only in-frame clones and misses some; the assay was immunoSEQ multiplex PCR. The sample records about 250,000 clones, over 75% being singletons. The sequence was collected from a woman older than 75 with acute or convalescent COVID-19. Sequenced sample: peripheral blood. V gene TRBV15 combines with J gene TRBJ2-2, with 15 positions matching TRBD2. The CDR3 sequence: CATSRGGLAGGPRTGELFF. The CDR3, as DNA: TGTGCCACCAGCAGAGGTGGACTAGCGGGGGGGCCCCGCACCGGGGAGCTGTTTTTT.